The subject of this entry is one T cell receptor (beta chain). Sequenced by immunoSEQ multiplex PCR; TCRdb stores in-frame clones only, minus some. The table shows more than 350,000 clones, with 87% occurring only once. The junction had 9 bases not matched to a gene; V was cut back by 4 bases and J by 4 bases. Germline loops: CDR1 LGHDT, CDR2 YNNKEL (reference sequence). The CDR3 is 16 residues long. The sample belongs to a study of blood T cell repertoires in COVID-19. Study-wide context: The samples span acute and convalescent COVID-19 from the United States, Italy and Spain.

The sequence was obtained from a woman aged 45-60 years who had recovered from COVID-19. The specimen sequenced was PBMCs or T cells enriched from blood (not recorded which). The chain recombines TRBV3-1 (or the pseudogene TRBV3-2) with TRBJ2-3; 9 nucleotides agree with TRBD2. The CDR3 bases are TGTGCCAGCAGCCGAGGTAGCGGGGGTGGAGCAGATACGCAGTATTTT. Protein sequence: CASSRGSGGGADTQYF.